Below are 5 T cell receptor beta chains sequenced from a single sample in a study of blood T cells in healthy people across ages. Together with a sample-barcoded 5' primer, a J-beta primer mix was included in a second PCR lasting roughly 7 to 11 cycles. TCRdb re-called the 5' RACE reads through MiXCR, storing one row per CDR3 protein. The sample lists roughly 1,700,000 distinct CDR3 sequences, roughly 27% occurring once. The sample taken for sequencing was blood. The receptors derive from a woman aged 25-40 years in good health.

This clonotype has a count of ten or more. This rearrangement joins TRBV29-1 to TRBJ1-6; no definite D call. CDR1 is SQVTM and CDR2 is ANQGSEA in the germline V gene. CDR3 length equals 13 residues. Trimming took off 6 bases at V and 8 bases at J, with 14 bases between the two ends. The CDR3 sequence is CSVRIFSDSPLHF. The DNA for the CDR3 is TGCAGCGTCCGGATTTTCTCAGATTCACCCCTCCACTTT.

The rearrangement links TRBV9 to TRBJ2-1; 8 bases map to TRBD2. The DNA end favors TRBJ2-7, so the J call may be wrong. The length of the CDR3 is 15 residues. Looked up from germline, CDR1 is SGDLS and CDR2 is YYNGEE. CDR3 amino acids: CASSVGGGNYNEQYF. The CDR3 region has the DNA TGTGCCAGCAGCGTCGGCGGGGGGAACTACAATGAGCAGTACTTC.

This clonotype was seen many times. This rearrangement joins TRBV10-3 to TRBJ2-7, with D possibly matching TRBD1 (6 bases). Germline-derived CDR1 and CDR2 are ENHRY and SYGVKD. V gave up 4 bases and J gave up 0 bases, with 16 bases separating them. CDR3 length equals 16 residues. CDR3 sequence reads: CAISASTDSTSYEQYF. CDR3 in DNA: TGTGCCATCAGTGCATCAACGGACAGTACCTCCTACGAGCAGTACTTC.

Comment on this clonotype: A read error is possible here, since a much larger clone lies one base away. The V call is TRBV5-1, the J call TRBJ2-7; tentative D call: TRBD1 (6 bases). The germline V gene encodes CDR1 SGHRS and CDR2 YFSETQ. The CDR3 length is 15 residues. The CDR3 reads CARSLASGATYEQYF. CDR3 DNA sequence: TGCGCCCGCAGCTTGGCCTCAGGGGCCACTTACGAGCAGTACTTC.

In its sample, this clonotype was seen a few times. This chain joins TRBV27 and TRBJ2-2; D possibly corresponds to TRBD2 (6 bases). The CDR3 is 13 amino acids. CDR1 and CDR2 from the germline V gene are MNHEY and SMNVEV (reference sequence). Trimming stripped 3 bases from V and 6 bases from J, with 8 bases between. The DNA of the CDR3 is TGTGCCAGCAGTTTGTGGGGGGCCGGGGAGCTGTTTTTT. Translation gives CASSLWGAGELFF.